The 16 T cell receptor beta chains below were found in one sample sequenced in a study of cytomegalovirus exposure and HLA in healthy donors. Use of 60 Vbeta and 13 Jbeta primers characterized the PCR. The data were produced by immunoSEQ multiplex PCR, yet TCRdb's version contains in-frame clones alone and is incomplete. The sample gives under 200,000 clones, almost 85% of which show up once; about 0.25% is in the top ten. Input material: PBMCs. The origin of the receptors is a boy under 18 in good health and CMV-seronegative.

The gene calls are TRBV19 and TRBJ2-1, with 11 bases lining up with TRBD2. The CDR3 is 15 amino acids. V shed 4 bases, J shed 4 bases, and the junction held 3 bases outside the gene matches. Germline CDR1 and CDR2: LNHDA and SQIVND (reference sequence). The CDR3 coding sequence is TGTGCCAGTAGTACACTAGCGGGGGATTACAATGAGCAGTTCTTC. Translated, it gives CASSTLAGDYNEQFF.

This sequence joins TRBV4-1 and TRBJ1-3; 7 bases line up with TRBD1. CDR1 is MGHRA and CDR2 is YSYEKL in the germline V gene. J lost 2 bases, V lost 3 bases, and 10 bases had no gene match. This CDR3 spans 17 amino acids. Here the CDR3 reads CASSQGVTGLAGNTIYF. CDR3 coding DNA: TGCGCCAGCAGCCAGGGTGTGACAGGGCTGGCTGGAAACACCATATATTTT.

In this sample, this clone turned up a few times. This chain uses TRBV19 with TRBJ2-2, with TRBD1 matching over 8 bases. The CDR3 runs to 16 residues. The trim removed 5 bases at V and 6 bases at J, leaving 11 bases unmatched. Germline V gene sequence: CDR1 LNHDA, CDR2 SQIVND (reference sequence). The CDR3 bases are TGTGCCAGTAGTGCCGGACAGGGTAGAGTGGCCGGGGAGCTGTTTTTT. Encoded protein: CASSAGQGRVAGELFF.

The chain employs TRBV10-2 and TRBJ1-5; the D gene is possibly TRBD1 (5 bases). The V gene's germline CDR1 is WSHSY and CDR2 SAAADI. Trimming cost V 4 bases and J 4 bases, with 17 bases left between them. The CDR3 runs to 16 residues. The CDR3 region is CASSGYAGQGNQPQHF. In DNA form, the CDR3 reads TGCGCCAGCAGTGGTTACGCAGGGCAGGGAAATCAGCCCCAGCATTTT.

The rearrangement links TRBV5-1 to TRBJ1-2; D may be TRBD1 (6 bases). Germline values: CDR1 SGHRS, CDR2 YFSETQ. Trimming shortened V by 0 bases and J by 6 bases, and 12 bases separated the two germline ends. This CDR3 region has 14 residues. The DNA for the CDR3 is TGCGCCAGCAGCTTGGAGGGGGGGGCGAATGGCTACACCTTC. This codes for CASSLEGGANGYTF.

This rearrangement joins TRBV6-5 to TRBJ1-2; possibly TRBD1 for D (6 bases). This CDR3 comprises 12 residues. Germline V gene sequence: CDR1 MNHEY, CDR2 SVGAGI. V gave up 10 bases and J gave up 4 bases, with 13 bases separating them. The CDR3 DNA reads TGTGCCACCGCCGGGACAACCTATGGCTACACCTTC. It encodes CATAGTTYGYTF.

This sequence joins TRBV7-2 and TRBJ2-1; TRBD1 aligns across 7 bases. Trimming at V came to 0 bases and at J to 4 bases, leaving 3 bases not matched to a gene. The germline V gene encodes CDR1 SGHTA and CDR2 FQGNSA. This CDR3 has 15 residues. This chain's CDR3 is CASSLAVTGYNEQFF. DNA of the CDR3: TGTGCCAGCAGCTTAGCAGTGACAGGGTACAATGAGCAGTTCTTC.

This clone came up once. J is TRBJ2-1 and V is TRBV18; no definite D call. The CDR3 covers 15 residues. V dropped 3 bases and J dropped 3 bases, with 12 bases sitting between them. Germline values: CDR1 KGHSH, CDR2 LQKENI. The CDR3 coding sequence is TGTGCCAGCTCACCCGACACAAACGTCTACAATGAGCAGTTCTTC. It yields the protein CASSPDTNVYNEQFF.

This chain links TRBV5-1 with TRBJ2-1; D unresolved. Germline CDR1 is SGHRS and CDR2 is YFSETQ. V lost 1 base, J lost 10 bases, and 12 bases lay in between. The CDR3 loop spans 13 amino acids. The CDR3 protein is CASSLNILMEQFF. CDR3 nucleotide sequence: TGCGCCAGCAGCTTGAACATCCTTATGGAGCAGTTCTTC. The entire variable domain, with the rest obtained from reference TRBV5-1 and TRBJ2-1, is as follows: KAGVTQTPRYLIKTRGQQVTLSCSPISGHRSVSWYQQTPGQGLQFLFEYFSETQRNKGNFPGRFSGRQFSNSRSEMNVSTLELGDSALYLCASSLNILMEQFFGPGTRLTVL.

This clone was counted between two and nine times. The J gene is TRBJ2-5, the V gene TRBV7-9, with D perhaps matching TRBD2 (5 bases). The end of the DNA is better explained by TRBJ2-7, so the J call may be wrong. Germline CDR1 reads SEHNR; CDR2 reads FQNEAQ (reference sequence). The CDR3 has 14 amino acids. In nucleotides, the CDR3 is TGTGCCAGCAGTAGCCACGGGGTTACCTACGAGCAGTACTTC. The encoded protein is CASSSHGVTYEQYF.

The CDR3 protein is CASSLVGDRREKLFF. The DNA of the CDR3 is TGTGCCAGCAGTTTAGTAGGGGACAGGAGGGAAAAACTGTTTTTT. This rearrangement joins TRBV27 to TRBJ1-4; 8 bases align to TRBD1. Germline V gene data show CDR1 as MNHEY and CDR2 as SMNVEV (reference sequence). V lost 2 bases and J lost 8; bases outside the gene matches: 7. The CDR3 extends over 15 amino acids.

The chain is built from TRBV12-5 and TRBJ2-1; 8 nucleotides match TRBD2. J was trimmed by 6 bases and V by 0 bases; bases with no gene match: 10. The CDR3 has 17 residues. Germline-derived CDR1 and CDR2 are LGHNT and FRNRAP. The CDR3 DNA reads TGTGCTAGTGGTTTGGTACCGGCGGGGGGCCAGGGCAATGAGCAGTTCTTC. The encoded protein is CASGLVPAGGQGNEQFF.

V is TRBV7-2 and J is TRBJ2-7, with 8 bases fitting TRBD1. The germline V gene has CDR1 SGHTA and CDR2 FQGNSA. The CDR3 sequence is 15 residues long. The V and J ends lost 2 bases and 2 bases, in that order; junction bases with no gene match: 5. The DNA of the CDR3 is TGTGCCAGCAGCTTAACGCGGGGACAGGCCTACGAGCAGTACTTC. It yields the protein CASSLTRGQAYEQYF.

The chain's CDR3 is CASSYLRVGDTGELFF. Written as DNA, the CDR3 is TGTGCCAGCAGCTACCTCAGGGTAGGGGACACCGGGGAGCTGTTTTTT. The V call is TRBV7-2, the J call TRBJ2-2; D may be TRBD1 (5 bases). The CDR3 sequence is 16 residues long. V lost 4 bases to trimming and J lost 3 bases, with 15 bases between them. Germline lookup yields CDR1 SGHTA and CDR2 FQGNSA. Complete variable domain (other parts from reference TRBV7-2 and TRBJ2-2): GAGVSQSPSNKVTEKGKDVELRCDPISGHTALYWYRQSLGQGLEFLIYFQGNSAPDKSGLPSDRFSAERTGGSVSTLTIQRTQQEDSAVYLCASSYLRVGDTGELFFGEGSRLTVL.

The CDR3 region has the DNA TGTGCCAGTAGTATGAGGAGTGGAGGGCACGTAGGGGTAGAGACCCAGTACTTC. This codes for CASSMRSGGHVGVETQYF. The gene calls are TRBV19 and TRBJ2-5, with D maybe TRBD2 (6 bases). V was clipped by 3 bases and J by 4 bases, with 24 bases between them. The germline V gene encodes CDR1 LNHDA and CDR2 SQIVND (reference sequence). The CDR3 spans 18 residues.

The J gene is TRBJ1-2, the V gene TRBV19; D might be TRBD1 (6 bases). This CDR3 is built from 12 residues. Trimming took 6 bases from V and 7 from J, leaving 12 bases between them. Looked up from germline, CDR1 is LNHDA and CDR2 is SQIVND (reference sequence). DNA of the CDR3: TGTGCCAGTAGCGCGGACAGTCGTGGCTACACCTTC. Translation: CASSADSRGYTF.